The TCR beta chain described here comes from a study of beta chain features in type 1 diabetes. This clone was observed a few times. Its antigen is currently unknown. CD4+ naive, central memory, regulatory and stem cell-like memory subsets were isolated by sorting on CD45RO/CCR7/CD25/CD127/CD95/CD27. Findings of the study overall: PCR might show a preference for shorter templates, equally across patients and controls. Lower insertion and higher deletion counts appeared at VDJ junctions in type 1 diabetes patients. Patients showed naive, central memory and Treg TCRB repertoires that appeared more similar than those of healthy donors. Shortening of TCRB CDR3s, moderate but significant, appeared in all four CD4+ subsets of Type 1 diabetes patients.

Expressed TCRB transcripts got sequenced, as all isolated RNA was reverse transcribed. Sequenced by immunoSEQ multiplex PCR; TCRdb stores in-frame clones only, minus some. Of 550,000 to 850,000 clones detected, 13% appear once; the ten largest clones hold less than 0.025%. The germline V gene encodes CDR1 LNHDA and CDR2 SQIVND (reference sequence). The CDR3 consists of 14 residues. Trimming took 3 bases from V and 8 from J, leaving 13 bases between them. The clonotype was recovered from a man aged 18 to 29 with type 1 diabetes. Sequencing was done on a sample of naive CD4+ T cells from blood. This chain uses TRBV19 with TRBJ1-4; possible D gene TRBD1, 5 bases. The CDR3 nucleotides read TGTGCCAGTAGTATGGTGGCAGGGAGCGAAAAACTGTTTTTT. Translated, it gives CASSMVAGSEKLFF. Using reference TRBV19 and TRBJ1-4 for the parts outside the CDR3, the full variable domain is DGGITQSPKYLFRKEGQNVTLSCEQNLNHDAMYWYRQDPGQGLRLIYYSQIVNDFQKGDIAEGYSVSREKKESFPLTVTSAQKNPTAFYLCASSMVAGSEKLFFGSGTQLSVL.